Sequencing of this T cell receptor beta chain was carried out in a study of shared clonotypes between healthy human individuals. J gave up 2 bases and V 8 bases, and 3 bases lay outside the gene matches. Per the germline V gene, CDR1 is SNHLY and CDR2 is FYNNEI. This CDR3 comprises 13 residues. This clone was observed a single time. Its cognate antigen is unknown. Broader study findings: It was expected that sequencing depth would affect clonotype sharing among donors. Sampling covered blood only; tissue repertoires likely differ.

The healthy adult donors were HIV-negative and reported no recent acute infections or vaccinations. The method was immunoSEQ multiplex PCR; TCRdb's version includes in-frame clones alone and lacks a portion of them. The sample lists over 1.5 million clones; roughly 98% were seen once. Sequenced sample: naive CD4+ T cells sorted from blood. The subset was: CD45RA+ positively selected. This rearrangement joins TRBV2 to TRBJ2-3, with 8 bases aligning to TRBD1. The sequence derives from a man between 25 and 39 years old in good health. In nucleotides, the CDR3 is TGTGCCAGCGGGACAGGCCTCACAGATACGCAGTATTTT. This gives the protein CASGTGLTDTQYF.